This T cell receptor beta chain comes out of a study of molecular identifiers for immune sequencing clone quantification. This clonotype was seen a handful of times. The antigen is unknown. Regarding the study as a whole: Even with 800,000 to 1,000,000 naive cells present, spiked Jurkat TCR RNA from one cell was reportedly detectable. The study found clones above 20 RNA copies held over 98% of effector molecules and under 1% in naive cells.

Germline V CDR1 and CDR2: MNHEY, SVGEGT. CDR3 length equals 14 residues. With 5 bases removed from V and 0 bases from J, the gap between germline ends came to 11 bases. Sorted inputs of about 20,000 to 1,000,000 cells, with 10%, 30% or 50% RNA, yielded naive CD8 libraries. As previously described, bulk TCR libraries were made using listed TCR primers. TCRdb analysed the PCR reads with MiXCR anew, one entry per CDR3 protein. The profile shows roughly 97,000 distinct CDR3 sequences, less than 25% of them singletons. The receptor was isolated from a human donor in good health. Some libraries in this study had Jurkat cell RNA spiked in. This chain links TRBV6-2 or TRBV6-3 with TRBJ2-7, with a tentative D call TRBD1 (6 bases). The sequencing input was naive CD8+ T cells from blood, with Jurkat cell RNA spiked in. As to subset: FACS-sorted CD8+CD4-CCR7+CD45RA+ naive T cells. CDR3 nucleotide sequence: TGTGCCAGCAGTATCACAGGGTACTCCTACGAGCAGTACTTC. It translates to CASSITGYSYEQYF.